A single sample gave rise to the 27 T cell receptor beta chains below, sequenced in a study of blood T cell repertoires in COVID-19. Profiling relied on immunoSEQ multiplex PCR, and the TCRdb table lists in-frame clones only, not all of them. The table records 390,000 or so clones, roughly nine tenths of them present only once. Material: PBMCs or T cells enriched from blood (not recorded which). Receptor source: a man younger than 35 who had recovered from COVID-19.

The chain is built from TRBV18 and TRBJ1-5; D is unresolved. V lost 3 bases and J lost 5, with 14 bases in between. The V gene's germline CDR1 is KGHSH and CDR2 LQKENI. The CDR3 consists of 15 residues. CDR3 region: CASSPGPERYQPQHF. For the CDR3, the DNA is TGTGCCAGCTCACCCGGTCCCGAGCGTTATCAGCCCCAGCATTTT.

V gene TRBV6-5 combines with J gene TRBJ2-7; 7 bases align to TRBD2. Trimming removed 0 bases from V and 1 base from J; junction bases left unmatched: 6. Looked up from germline, CDR1 is MNHEY and CDR2 is SVGAGI. This CDR3 is built from 16 residues. The CDR3 DNA is TGTGCCAGCAGTTACTCGATAAACGGGGGGTCCTACGAGCAGTACTTC. Its translation is CASSYSINGGSYEQYF.

The chain is built from TRBV5-1 and TRBJ1-4; the D is unclear. The germline gives CDR1 SGHRS, CDR2 YFSETQ. V dropped 4 bases and J dropped 6 bases, with 16 bases sitting between them. CDR3 size: 15 residues. The CDR3 region has the DNA TGCGCCAGCAGCAACCAAGGCCTCCGGGATGAAAAACTGTTTTTT. Translating it yields CASSNQGLRDEKLFF.

As regards this clone: Relative to the germline gene, one junction end is altered; a read error may explain this. V gene TRBV9 combines with J gene TRBJ2-4; a possible D gene is TRBD2 (5 bases). Per germline, CDR1 SGDLS and CDR2 YYNGEE. CDR3 length: 14 residues. CDR3: CTSSVGGGKNIQYF. For the CDR3, the DNA is TGTACCAGCAGCGTTGGCGGAGGAAAAAACATTCAGTACTTC.

The J gene is TRBJ2-3, the V gene TRBV7-9, with D maybe TRBD1 (5 bases). Trimming stripped 1 base from V and 4 bases from J, with 12 bases between. The germline V gene encodes CDR1 SEHNR and CDR2 FQNEAQ (reference sequence). This CDR3 has 15 amino acids. CDR3 coding DNA: TGTGCCAGCAGCTTAGAGGGGTGGGCGGCAGATACGCAGTATTTT. Amino acids: CASSLEGWAADTQYF.

This clone has just one count. The chain carries TRBV9 and TRBJ2-7; 15 bases line up with TRBD2. Germline V gene lookup returns CDR1 SGDLS and CDR2 YYNGEE. J gave up 4 bases and V 4 bases, and 6 bases lay outside the gene matches. The CDR3 runs to 16 residues. The CDR3 DNA sequence: TGTGCCAGCAGCCTAGGGACTAGCGGGGGGATTTACGAGCAGTACTTC. It yields the protein CASSLGTSGGIYEQYF.

This chain's CDR3 is CASSGRGSGSGVDTQYF. CDR3 in DNA: TGTGCCAGCAGCGGTAGGGGTAGCGGGAGTGGGGTGGATACGCAGTATTTT. The genes are TRBV11-2 and TRBJ2-3, with TRBD2 matching over 9 bases. Trimming removed 5 bases from V and 6 bases from J; junction bases left unmatched: 15. This CDR3 has 17 residues. Germline V gene data show CDR1 as SGHAT and CDR2 as FQNNGV.

The rearrangement joins TRBV15 to TRBJ2-7; 8 bases are a match to TRBD2. The junction had 6 bases not matched to a gene; V was cut back by 0 bases and J by 2 bases. The CDR3 has 16 residues. Germline-derived CDR1 and CDR2 are LNHNV and YYDKDF (reference sequence). The DNA for the CDR3 is TGTGCCACCAGCAGAGAGGTGGTGCGGGAGGCCTACGAGCAGTACTTC. Translated, it gives CATSREVVREAYEQYF.

CDR3 in DNA: TGTGCCAGCAGTCCACTATCCTATAATTCACCCCTCCACTTT. As protein: CASSPLSYNSPLHF. The rearrangement links TRBV2 to TRBJ1-6; D is unclear. CDR3 length: 14 residues. CDR1 and CDR2 (germline): SNHLY, FYNNEI. V shed 5 bases and J shed 1 base, with 6 bases lying between them.

The rearrangement joins TRBV5-1 to TRBJ1-1; 7 bases are shared with TRBD1. From germline, CDR1 is SGHRS and CDR2 YFSETQ. The CDR3 has 13 amino acids. With V trimmed by 5 bases and J by 3 bases, 4 bases remained unmatched. The CDR3 protein is CASSYQGDTEAFF. In nucleotides, the CDR3 is TGCGCCAGCAGTTACCAGGGGGACACTGAAGCTTTCTTT.

The chain joins TRBV5-4 to TRBJ2-5; possibly TRBD2 for D (6 bases). The V end was cut by 4 bases, the J end by 5 bases, with 18 bases between. The CDR3 is 15 residues long. CDR1 is SGHNT, CDR2 YYREEE, per germline (reference sequence). The CDR3: CASSPPGLRGETQYF. The CDR3 DNA follows: TGTGCCAGCAGCCCACCGGGCCTCCGGGGGGAGACCCAGTACTTC.

The V call is TRBV27, the J call TRBJ1-1; weak D call: TRBD1 (6 bases). This CDR3 comprises 12 residues. V shed 3 bases and J shed 7 bases, with 9 bases lying between them. Germline V gene lookup returns CDR1 MNHEY and CDR2 SMNVEV (reference sequence). The CDR3 sequence is CASSLGRGEAFF. CDR3 coding DNA: TGTGCCAGCAGTTTGGGCAGGGGTGAAGCTTTCTTT.

The rearrangement uses TRBV28 and TRBJ2-3, with 11 bases lining up with TRBD2. The CDR3 has 18 residues. Germline V gene sequence: CDR1 MDHEN, CDR2 SYDVKM. V lost 10 bases to trimming and J lost 4 bases; unmatched junction nucleotides: 19. The CDR3 loop is CATNAGTSGLGGPDTQYF. In DNA form, the CDR3 reads TGTGCCACCAACGCCGGGACTAGCGGTCTCGGTGGACCAGATACGCAGTATTTT. Looking up the rest from reference TRBV28 and TRBJ2-3 gives the full variable domain: DVKVTQSSRYLVKRTGEKVFLECVQDMDHENMFWYRQDPGLGLRLIYFSYDVKMKEKGDIPEGYSVSREKKERFSLILESASTNQTSMYLCATNAGTSGLGGPDTQYFGPGTRLTVL.

This chain links TRBV5-1 with TRBJ2-1; TRBD1 might be the D (6 bases). CDR3 size: 16 residues. Trimming took 2 bases from V and 5 from J, leaving 17 bases between them. Germline lookup yields CDR1 SGHRS and CDR2 YFSETQ. The CDR3 DNA reads as TGCGCCAGCAGCTTCATTCCGAGGGGGTCGAACAATGAGCAGTTCTTC. This sequence encodes CASSFIPRGSNNEQFF.

This chain joins TRBV9 and TRBJ1-5, with 7 bases aligning to TRBD1. This CDR3 is 18 amino acids long. Germline CDR1 and CDR2: SGDLS and YYNGEE. J was trimmed by 1 base and V by 4 bases; bases with no gene match: 14. The CDR3 here is CASSFLGQGGGSNQPQHF. The CDR3, as DNA: TGTGCCAGCAGCTTCCTAGGGCAGGGGGGAGGCAGCAATCAGCCCCAGCATTTT.

The chain couples TRBV10-2 to TRBJ2-1, with 11 bases identical to TRBD2. J gave up 5 bases and V 2 bases, and 5 bases lay outside the gene matches. CDR1 is WSHSY and CDR2 is SAAADI in the germline V gene. There are 16 residues in the CDR3. CDR3 region: CASSEPTSGRHNEQFF. CDR3 DNA sequence: TGCGCCAGCAGTGAGCCTACTAGCGGGAGACACAATGAGCAGTTCTTC.

Written as DNA, the CDR3 is TGTGCCAGCAGGGGGACAGGGAAGCGTGATGGCTACACCTTC. Translating it yields CASRGTGKRDGYTF. The gene calls are TRBV6-5 and TRBJ1-2; TRBD1 matches 9 bases. The germline CDR1 and CDR2 sequences are MNHEY and SVGAGI. This CDR3 comprises 14 residues. V shed 6 bases, J shed 6 bases, and the junction held 8 bases outside the gene matches.

The gene calls are TRBV7-9 and TRBJ2-3; a weak D match, TRBD2 (5 bases). Per germline, CDR1 SEHNR and CDR2 FQNEAQ (reference sequence). Deletions cut 3 bases from V and 3 bases from J, with 7 bases between. This CDR3 is built from 13 residues. In DNA, the CDR3 is TGTGCCAGCAGCTTCAGCGGAACAGATACGCAGTATTTT. The encoded protein is CASSFSGTDTQYF.

This rearrangement joins TRBV2 to TRBJ2-1; TRBD2 matches 11 bases. CDR1 is SNHLY, CDR2 FYNNEI, per germline. This CDR3 spans 16 amino acids. V was pared by 6 bases and J by 9 bases, with 13 bases of the junction left unmatched. The CDR3 DNA follows: TGTGCCAGCAGCTGGATAACTAGCGGGGGTCCCTCTGAGCAGTTCTTC. It encodes CASSWITSGGPSEQFF.

The chain links TRBV5-4 to TRBJ2-1, with 8 bases matching TRBD2. The CDR3 spans 15 residues. Trimming cost V 3 bases and J 6 bases; bases outside gene matches: 8. Germline loops: CDR1 SGHNT, CDR2 YYREEE (reference sequence). CDR3: CASSYPGGDSNEQFF. The CDR3, as DNA: TGTGCCAGCAGCTACCCCGGGGGGGACTCCAATGAGCAGTTCTTC.

To note about this clone: The same CDR3 can be traced to other DNA sequences in this sample. The chain joins TRBV2 to TRBJ2-6; a possible D gene is TRBD2 (6 bases). V lost 6 bases and J 0 bases, leaving 6 bases between the germline ends. The CDR3 has 14 amino acids. The V gene's germline CDR1 is SNHLY and CDR2 FYNNEI. The CDR3 region is CASRGGSGANVLTF. CDR3 DNA sequence: TGTGCCAGCAGGGGAGGCTCTGGGGCCAACGTCCTGACTTTC. The complete variable domain, with remaining parts taken from reference TRBV2 and TRBJ2-6, reads EPEVTQTPSHQVTQMGQEVILRCVPISNHLYFYWYRQILGQKVEFLVSFYNNEISEKSEIFDDQFSVERPDGSNFTLKIRSTKLEDSAMYFCASRGGSGANVLTFGAGSRLTVL.

CDR3 in DNA: TGTGCCAGCAGTAGGGCAGGGGACGCCAGCCACGAGCAGTACTTC. It encodes CASSRAGDASHEQYF. The V gene is TRBV6-2 or TRBV6-3, the J gene TRBJ2-7; D may be TRBD1 (6 bases). The V and J ends lost 5 bases and 5 bases respectively, with 19 bases between them. Germline CDR1 reads MNHEY; CDR2 reads SVGEGT. This CDR3 spans 15 amino acids.

As DNA, the CDR3 is TGCGCCAGCAGCCAAATAAACAGGGGTGAAGAGACCCAGTACTTC. Translated, it gives CASSQINRGEETQYF. This rearrangement joins TRBV4-1 to TRBJ2-5; TRBD1 aligns across 7 bases. This CDR3 comprises 15 residues. The germline gives CDR1 MGHRA, CDR2 YSYEKL. Germline trimming cut 2 bases from V and 3 bases from J; bases unmatched to any gene: 6.

This chain links TRBV6-2 or TRBV6-3 with TRBJ2-3; 9 positions match TRBD2. CDR3 length: 17 amino acids. Trimming at V came to 0 bases and at J to 4 bases, leaving 8 bases not matched to a gene. Germline V CDR1 and CDR2: MNHEY, SVGEGT. CDR3 DNA sequence: TGTGCCAGCAGTTACTCCCCCCTAGCGGGATTATCAGATACGCAGTATTTT. Translation gives CASSYSPLAGLSDTQYF.

This sequence joins TRBV6-4 and TRBJ2-6, with D perhaps matching TRBD1 (6 bases). This CDR3 comprises 18 residues. V lost 0 bases to trimming and J lost 0 bases, with 12 bases between them. Germline assignment: CDR1 MRHNA and CDR2 SNTAGT. The DNA of the CDR3 is TGTGCCAGCAGTGACTCTCTTGACAGGCTCTCTGGGGCCAACGTCCTGACTTTC. Translating it yields CASSDSLDRLSGANVLTF.

The rearrangement joins TRBV5-1 to TRBJ2-7; D is unresolved. The CDR3 consists of 13 residues. Germline V gene lookup returns CDR1 SGHRS and CDR2 YFSETQ. V was pared by 0 bases and J by 2 bases, with 6 bases between. The CDR3 region has the DNA TGCGCCAGCAGCTTGGACAGACCCTACGAGCAGTACTTC. Translation gives CASSLDRPYEQYF.

With regard to this clone: This specimen includes other DNA sequences encoding the same CDR3. The rearrangement links TRBV5-1 to TRBJ1-5, with 10 bases that match TRBD1. J lost 2 bases, V lost 2 bases, and 1 base had no gene match. Germline V gene sequence: CDR1 SGHRS, CDR2 YFSETQ. This CDR3 has 15 residues. The CDR3 DNA sequence: TGCGCCAGCAGCTTAGGGACAGGGGGCAATCAGCCCCAGCATTTT. As protein: CASSLGTGGNQPQHF.